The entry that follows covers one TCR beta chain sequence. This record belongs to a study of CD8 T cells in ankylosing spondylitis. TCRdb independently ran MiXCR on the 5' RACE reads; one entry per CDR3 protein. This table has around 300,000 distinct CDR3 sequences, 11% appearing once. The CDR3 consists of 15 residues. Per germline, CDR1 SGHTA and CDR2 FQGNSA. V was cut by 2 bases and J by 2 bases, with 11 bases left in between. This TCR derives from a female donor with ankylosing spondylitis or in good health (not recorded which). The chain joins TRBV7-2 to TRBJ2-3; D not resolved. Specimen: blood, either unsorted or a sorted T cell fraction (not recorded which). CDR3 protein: CASSLLGLTTDTQYF. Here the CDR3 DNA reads TGTGCCAGCAGCTTATTAGGGCTTACCACAGATACGCAGTATTTT.